A single sample gave rise to the 24 T cell receptor beta chains below, sequenced in a study of graft-versus-host responses after intestinal transplantation. Data came from immunoSEQ multiplex PCR; TCRdb stores just in-frame clones and leaves some out. The sample has tens of thousands of clones, about 94% seen once; the top ten hold 1.5% to 2%. Sequenced here: PBMCs, sampled more than 310 days after intestinal transplant. The receptors derive from a human patient who received an intestinal transplant, so some T cells may come from the graft donor.

This clone counts as large (0.1 to 1%). The chain uses TRBV5-5 and TRBJ1-5, with D tentatively TRBD1 (5 bases). This CDR3 is 16 amino acids long. Trimming removed 4 bases from V and 9 bases from J, with 23 bases in between. Germline CDR1 reads SGHKS; CDR2 reads YYEKEE (reference sequence). CDR3 loop: CASSRKLAGDQGPQHF. As DNA, the CDR3 is TGTGCCAGCAGCCGCAAGCTAGCGGGGGACCAGGGGCCCCAGCATTTT.

This chain uses TRBV10-3 with TRBJ1-2; D uncertain. V shed 3 bases and J shed 4 bases, with 15 bases lying between them. From germline, CDR1 is ENHRY and CDR2 SYGVKD. This CDR3 is built from 15 residues. The CDR3 here is CAISESLGRLYGYTF. In DNA, the CDR3 is TGTGCCATCAGTGAATCCTTAGGGAGGCTCTATGGCTACACCTTC.

The chain employs TRBV7-3 and TRBJ2-6; 14 bases fit TRBD2. The germline V gene encodes CDR1 SGHTA and CDR2 FQGTGA. The V and J ends lost 3 bases and 2 bases, in that order; junction bases with no gene match: 3. The CDR3 extends over 18 amino acids. The chain's CDR3 is CASSLTSGRAAGANVLTF. The DNA of the CDR3 is TGTGCCAGCAGCTTGACTAGCGGGAGGGCGGCTGGGGCCAACGTCCTGACTTTC.

The chain joins TRBV19 to TRBJ2-3; D is uncertain. CDR1 is LNHDA and CDR2 is SQIVND in the germline V gene (reference sequence). Trimming stripped 1 base from V and 0 bases from J, with 20 bases between. CDR3 length: 19 amino acids. Here the CDR3 reads CASSIGRFRRGTSTDTQYF. The CDR3 coding sequence is TGTGCCAGTAGTATAGGTCGTTTTCGTCGCGGCACCAGCACAGATACGCAGTATTTT.

The rearrangement uses TRBV2 and TRBJ2-3; 8 bases fit TRBD1. The CDR3 sequence is 15 residues long. Germline V gene lookup returns CDR1 SNHLY and CDR2 FYNNEI. The J segment lost 1 base and the V segment lost 5 bases, leaving 5 bases of the junction unmatched. The CDR3 here is CASSLDREGTDTQYF. CDR3 nucleotides: TGTGCCAGCAGTCTGGACAGGGAGGGCACAGATACGCAGTATTTT.

V usage is TRBV7-9 and J usage is TRBJ1-1; unclear D gene. In germline, CDR1 is SEHNR, CDR2 FQNEAQ (reference sequence). The V and J ends lost 3 bases and 2 bases respectively, with 7 bases between them. The CDR3 spans 13 residues. Here the CDR3 reads CASSFGGNTEAFF. The CDR3, as DNA: TGTGCCAGCAGCTTTGGCGGAAACACTGAAGCTTTCTTT. Drawing the rest from reference TRBV7-9 and TRBJ1-1, the complete variable domain is DTGVSQNPRHKITKRGQNVTFRCDPISEHNRLYWYRQTLGQGPEFLTYFQNEAQLEKSRLLSDRFSAERPKGSFSTLEIQRTEQGDSAMYLCASSFGGNTEAFFGQGTRLTVV.

V usage is TRBV5-1 and J usage is TRBJ2-5; possible D gene TRBD1, 7 bases. V gave up 3 bases and J gave up 2 bases, with 14 bases separating them. CDR3 length equals 15 residues. CDR1 and CDR2 from the germline V gene are SGHRS and YFSETQ. DNA for the CDR3: TGCGCCAGCAGCTGGGGTCCAGGGGGGCAAGAGACCCAGTACTTC. The encoded protein is CASSWGPGGQETQYF.

As to this clone: The same CDR3 arises from other DNA sequences in this sample as well. The V gene is TRBV6-1, the J gene TRBJ2-1; D is undetermined. The CDR3 covers 14 residues. Germline loops: CDR1 MNHNS, CDR2 SASEGT. Trimming shortened V by 9 bases and J by 4 bases, and 16 bases separated the two germline ends. For the CDR3, the DNA is TGTGCCAGTGGTGAGCTCCTCTCTTACAATGAGCAGTTCTTC. This encodes CASGELLSYNEQFF.

In this sample, this clone turned up once. CDR3 coding DNA: TGTGCCAGCAGGACCGGGACCGGTATGTACAATGAGCAGTTCTTC. Translation gives CASRTGTGMYNEQFF. The genes are TRBV5-6 and TRBJ2-1; D is possibly TRBD1 or TRBD2 (5 bases each). Looked up from germline, CDR1 is SGHDT and CDR2 is YYEEEE. V was shortened by 5 bases and J by 4 bases, with 16 bases between the two germline ends. This CDR3 comprises 15 residues.

The genes are TRBV6-5 and TRBJ2-3; maybe TRBD2 (7 bases). V lost 8 bases and J 0 bases, leaving 15 bases between the germline ends. Germline V gives CDR1 MNHEY, CDR2 SVGAGI. The CDR3 runs 15 residues. CDR3 protein: CASRRGTTSTDTQYF. As DNA, the CDR3 is TGTGCCAGCCGGAGGGGGACTACTAGCACAGATACGCAGTATTTT.

The V call is TRBV5-1, the J call TRBJ2-5; 10 bases are a match to TRBD1. Germline V gene data show CDR1 as SGHRS and CDR2 as YFSETQ. V was clipped by 5 bases and J by 2 bases; unmatched bases: 3. The CDR3 is 14 residues long. CDR3 protein: CASSWGQGQETQYF. CDR3 nucleotides: TGCGCCAGCAGTTGGGGACAGGGGCAAGAGACCCAGTACTTC.

CDR3 region: CASSSTNRGTRDYEQYF. Here the CDR3 DNA reads TGTGCCAGCAGCTCAACCAACCGCGGGACTAGAGATTACGAGCAGTACTTC. This chain links TRBV11-2 with TRBJ2-7, with 8 bases fitting TRBD2. Germline V gene lookup returns CDR1 SGHAT and CDR2 FQNNGV. V lost 4 bases and J lost 4; bases outside the gene matches: 15. The CDR3 has 17 amino acids. Supplemented by reference TRBV11-2 and TRBJ2-7, the full variable domain reads EAGVAQSPRYKIIEKRQSVAFWCNPISGHATLYWYQQILGQGPKLLIQFQNNGVVDDSQLPKDRFSAERLKGVDSTLKIQPAKLEDSAVYLCASSSTNRGTRDYEQYFGPGTRLTVT.

The CDR3 loop is CASKRQGTANEKLFF. The CDR3 coding sequence is TGTGCCAGCAAGAGGCAGGGGACAGCTAATGAAAAACTGTTTTTT. The chain joins TRBV2 to TRBJ1-4; 7 bases agree with TRBD1. This CDR3 has 15 amino acids. The germline gives CDR1 SNHLY, CDR2 FYNNEI. The junction had 8 bases not matched to a gene; V was cut back by 7 bases and J by 3 bases. Using reference TRBV2 and TRBJ1-4 for the parts outside the CDR3, the full variable domain is EPEVTQTPSHQVTQMGQEVILRCVPISNHLYFYWYRQILGQKVEFLVSFYNNEISEKSEIFDDQFSVERPDGSNFTLKIRSTKLEDSAMYFCASKRQGTANEKLFFGSGTQLSVL.

The chain uses TRBV4-2 and TRBJ2-1, with 10 bases matching TRBD2. The length of the CDR3 is 16 residues. V trimming: 1 base; J trimming: 5 bases; junction bases outside the gene matches: 5. Germline V gene sequence: CDR1 LGHNA, CDR2 YNFKEQ. In DNA, the CDR3 is TGTGCCAGCAGCCAAGGGGGACTAGCGACACACAATGAGCAGTTCTTC. Encoded protein: CASSQGGLATHNEQFF.

Remarks on this clone: Other nucleotide sequences from this sample produce the same CDR3. This chain joins TRBV9 and TRBJ2-5, with D perhaps matching TRBD1 (5 bases). The CDR3 runs 14 residues. The germline V and J ends were trimmed by 1 base and 3 bases, with 10 bases remaining between them. Germline V gives CDR1 SGDLS, CDR2 YYNGEE. For the CDR3, the DNA is TGTGCCAGCAGCGTAAGTTTCAGGGAAGAGACCCAGTACTTC. It yields the protein CASSVSFREETQYF.

This CDR3 reads CASSPPASGSYEQYF. The CDR3 DNA is TGTGCCAGCTCACCCCCGGCTAGCGGGAGCTACGAGCAGTACTTC. This chain uses TRBV18 with TRBJ2-7; 10 nucleotides line up with TRBD2. The CDR3 contains 15 residues. V gave up 3 bases and J gave up 3 bases; unmatched junction bases: 5. Germline-derived CDR1 and CDR2 are KGHSH and LQKENI.

The chain employs TRBV6-6 and TRBJ2-1; TRBD2 matches at 8 bases. This CDR3 region has 14 residues. Germline V gene sequence: CDR1 MNHNY, CDR2 SVGAGI (reference sequence). V shed 8 bases, J shed 8 bases, and the junction held 11 bases outside the gene matches. The CDR3 spells CASSPGTSQYEQFF. The DNA of the CDR3 is TGTGCCAGCTCGCCCGGGACTAGTCAGTATGAGCAGTTCTTC.

This sequence joins TRBV25-1 and TRBJ2-1; perhaps TRBD1 as D (7 bases). Trimming stripped 3 bases from V and 9 bases from J, with 18 bases between. The germline V gene encodes CDR1 MGHDK and CDR2 SYGVNS. CDR3 length equals 15 residues. This chain's CDR3 is CASSEWTGVGSEQFF. The CDR3 DNA sequence: TGTGCCAGCAGTGAGTGGACAGGAGTCGGGAGTGAGCAGTTCTTC.

The rearrangement uses TRBV21-1 and TRBJ1-6; TRBD1, the D gene given by the table, was not confirmed from the DNA. TRBV21-1 is listed as a pseudogene. CDR3 length: 15 amino acids. This chain's CDR3 is CASSPTGVWNSPLHF. The DNA for the CDR3 is TGTGCCAGCAGCCCTACAGGGGTTTGGAATTCACCCCTCCACTTT.

The chain employs TRBV28 and TRBJ2-2, with 7 bases aligning to TRBD1. This CDR3 has 16 residues. Trimming at V came to 4 bases and at J to 0 bases, leaving 5 bases not matched to a gene. Germline loops: CDR1 MDHEN, CDR2 SYDVKM. CDR3 loop: CASSSTGTANTGELFF. The CDR3 coding sequence is TGTGCCAGCAGTTCCACCGGGACAGCGAACACCGGGGAGCTGTTTTTT.

CDR3 coding DNA: TGTGCCAGTGCTGGGACAGGGTCGCGCGAGCAGTACTTC. Its translation: CASAGTGSREQYF. The chain is built from TRBV7-3 and TRBJ2-7; TRBD1 matches at 9 bases. CDR1 and CDR2 (germline): SGHTA, FQGTGA. This CDR3 has 13 amino acids. After removal of 9 bases from V and 6 bases from J, the junction contained 9 bases not matched to a gene.

The V gene is TRBV6-6, the J gene TRBJ2-7, with 9 bases matching TRBD1. The junction had 7 bases not matched to a gene; V was cut back by 8 bases and J by 2 bases. Germline values: CDR1 MNHNY, CDR2 SVGAGI (reference sequence). The CDR3 has 14 residues. For the CDR3, the DNA is TGTGCCAGCGTCCCCGGGACAGGGACCTACGAGCAGTACTTC. Its translation: CASVPGTGTYEQYF.

The rearrangement links TRBV30 to TRBJ1-6; D gene unclear. The germline V gene has CDR1 GTSNPN and CDR2 SVGIG (reference sequence). V was cut by 0 bases and J by 7 bases, with 10 bases left in between. CDR3 size: 14 residues. CDR3 protein: CAWSVSLGNSPLHF. As DNA, the CDR3 is TGTGCCTGGAGTGTATCTTTGGGAAATTCACCCCTCCACTTT.

This clone was counted a single time. The chain has TRBV5-6 and TRBJ2-4; D is tentatively TRBD1 or TRBD2 (5 bases each). CDR3 length: 14 residues. The V gene's germline CDR1 is SGHDT and CDR2 YYEEEE. The V gene lost 7 bases and the J gene lost 1 base, with 12 bases spanning the gap. The CDR3 protein is CASRLWGAKNIQYF. The CDR3 bases are TGTGCCAGCCGCCTGTGGGGGGCCAAAAACATTCAGTACTTC.